The entry below describes one TCR beta chain. Its antigen is not identified. Germline values: CDR1 LNHNV, CDR2 YYDKDF (reference sequence). Trimming took 8 bases from V and 4 from J, leaving 5 bases between them. This CDR3 is 11 amino acids long. The data were obtained in a study of T-cell reconstitution after alpha-beta-depleted transplantation in children. The TCRbeta library incorporated unique molecular identifiers. TCRdb reprocessed the PCR reads with MiXCR, giving one entry per CDR3 protein. The table shows around 60,000 distinct CDR3 sequences, with about 40% occurring only once. General observations from the study: Reportedly, only several hundred clones from non-depleted graft cells drove alpha-beta T-cell counts at about two months. Newly made T cells mostly supplied T-cell counts and diversity one year after transplant.

V usage is TRBV15 and J usage is TRBJ2-2, with D hard to call. The receptor's source is a male patient under 18 who had a stem cell transplant for acute lymphoblastic leukemia, so the T cells may come from the graft donor. Sequences were derived from PBMCs, mostly from graft donor cells, sampled 360 days after TCRalphabeta/CD19-depleted stem cell transplant. The DNA of the CDR3 is TGTGCCACCGAGGTCACCGGGGAGCTGTTTTTT. Protein sequence: CATEVTGELFF.